Below, one TCR beta chain is given with its context. V dropped 4 bases and J dropped 4; count of bases not matched to a gene: 6. Germline lookup yields CDR1 MGHRA and CDR2 YSYEKL. CDR3 size: 14 residues. This sample is drawn from a study of cytomegalovirus exposure and HLA in healthy donors. Primers included in the PCR were 60 Vbeta and 13 Jbeta primers. Only in-frame clones appear in the TCRdb table, and some are missing; sequencing was by immunoSEQ multiplex PCR. Of about 120,000 clones listed, 79% are singletons. The sequence came from a woman aged 18-30 years in good health and CMV-seropositive. The sequenced sample was PBMCs. This sequence joins TRBV4-1 and TRBJ1-2; TRBD1 aligns across 7 bases. CDR3 sequence: CASSPGTDFYGYTF. The CDR3 DNA reads as TGCGCCAGCAGCCCCGGGACAGACTTCTATGGCTACACCTTC.